Listed below are T cell receptor beta chains from one sample, sequenced in a study of OX40 agonist ivuxolimab in advanced cancers. Generated by immunoSEQ multiplex PCR, the TCRdb table keeps only in-frame clones and is missing some. The profile shows about 64,000 clones, 87% of them singletons. This sample comprised CD4+ or CD8+ T cells sorted from blood, obtained in a trial of the OX40 agonist ivuxolimab. Receptors were obtained from an adult with an advanced solid tumor such as melanoma, head and neck, liver or kidney cancer. Both conserved end residues are part of each CDR3. Each record gives: V gene, D gene, clone size, J gene, CDR3 DNA, CDR3 protein. A D gene is named only where the DNA matches it firmly. A row's size may be missing; if present it is once, few, many or a size class.

>TRBV7-8|TRBD2|-|TRBJ2-2
TGTGCCAGCAGCTTGGCCGGACCGGGACTAGCGGCTTACGGGGAGCTGTTTTTT
CASSLAGPGLAAYGELFF
>TRBV27|-|-|TRBJ1-2
TGTGCCAGCAGTTTACGGAACGATTGGAGTGGCTACACCTTC
CASSLRNDWSGYTF
>TRBV6-1|-|once|TRBJ2-5
TGTGCCAGCAGTGATTCGGCTGGTCCCGGCGGAGAGACCCAGTACTTC
CASSDSAGPGGETQYF
>TRBV19|TRBD2|-|TRBJ2-2
TGTGCCAGTAGTGCACCTCGACTAGCGGGTCCCACCGGGGAGCTGTTTTTT
CASSAPRLAGPTGELFF
>TRBV2|-|-|TRBJ2-3
TGTGCCAGCAGGCGGGAAGACACAGATACGCAGTATTTT
CASRREDTDTQYF
>TRBV28|-|-|TRBJ1-1
TGTGCCAGCTCAAAAGCCTACACTGAAGCTTTCTTT
CASSKAYTEAFF
>TRBV7-2|TRBD1|-|TRBJ1-2
TGTGCCAGCAGCTTAGGCCAGGGGGCCCCTTATGGCTACACCTTC
CASSLGQGAPYGYTF
>TRBV5-1|TRBD1|-|TRBJ1-1
TGCGCCAGCAGGTGGGCAGGGGGGATGAACACTGAAGCTTTCTTT
CASRWAGGMNTEAFF
>TRBV28|TRBD2|-|TRBJ2-1
TGTGCCAGCAGTCCGCCCGAGTGGACTAGCTCGCAGTTCTTC
CASSPPEWTSSQFF
>TRBV2|-|-|TRBJ1-1
TGTGCCAGCAGTGAAATCCAGAACACTGAAGCTTTCTTT
CASSEIQNTEAFF
>TRBV19|-|-|TRBJ2-1
TGTGCCAGTAGCCCACAGGGAGGCTCCTACAATGAGCAGTTCTTC
CASSPQGGSYNEQFF
>TRBV7-2|TRBD1|-|TRBJ2-1
TGTGCCAGCAGCTTATATGGACAGGGCGCTAATGAGCAGTTCTTC
CASSLYGQGANEQFF
>TRBV7-9|TRBD1|-|TRBJ1-2
TGTGCCAGCAGCTTAATCAGGGGGCAATATGGCTACACCTTC
CASSLIRGQYGYTF